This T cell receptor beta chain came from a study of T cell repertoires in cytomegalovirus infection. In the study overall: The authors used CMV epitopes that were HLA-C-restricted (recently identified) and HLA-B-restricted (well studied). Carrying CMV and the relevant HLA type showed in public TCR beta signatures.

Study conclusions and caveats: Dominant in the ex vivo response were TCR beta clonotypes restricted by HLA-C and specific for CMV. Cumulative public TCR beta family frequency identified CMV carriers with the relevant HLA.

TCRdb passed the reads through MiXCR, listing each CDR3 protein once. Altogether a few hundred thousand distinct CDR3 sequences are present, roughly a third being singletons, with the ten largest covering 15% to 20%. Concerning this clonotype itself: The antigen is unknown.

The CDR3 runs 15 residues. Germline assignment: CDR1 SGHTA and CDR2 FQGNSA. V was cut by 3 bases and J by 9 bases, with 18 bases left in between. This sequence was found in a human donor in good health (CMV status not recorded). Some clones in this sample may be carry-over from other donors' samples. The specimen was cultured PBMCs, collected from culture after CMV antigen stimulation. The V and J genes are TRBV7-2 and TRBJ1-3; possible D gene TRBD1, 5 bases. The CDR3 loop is CASSLGDRSQLTIYF. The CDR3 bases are TGTGCCAGCAGCTTGGGTGACAGATCCCAACTCACCATATATTTT.